The rows below give T cell receptor beta chains drawn from one sample of a study of regulatory T cells in long-lasting Graves disease. TCRdb called the multiplex PCR reads again in MiXCR, with one record for every CDR3 protein. The data hold over 350,000 distinct CDR3 sequences, with around 15% observed a single time. A further study also used this sample, focusing on T cells in Graves' hyperthyroidism and ophthalmopathy.

Source: peripheral blood mononuclear cells (PBMCs), taken at new diagnosis, from a patient treated with antithyroid drugs. The source of these receptors is a woman between 50 and 59 years old with Graves disease. Both conserved end residues are part of each CDR3. The D gene is left open where the match is weak. A row's size may be missing; if present it is once, few, many or a size class.

13	NA	TRBV9	NA	TRBJ2-1	TGTGCCAGCAGCGTAGCAGGTTGGGAGGAGCAGTTCTTC	CASSVAGWEEQFF
19	TRBD1	TRBV19	few	TRBJ2-3	TGTGCCAGTAGTATAGAAACGGACAGGGCTTCCTCCAGCACAGATACGCAGTATTTT	CASSIETDRASSSTDTQYF
12	NA	TRBV30	many	TRBJ1-1	TGTGCCTGGAAACTGATGAACACTGAAGCTTTCTTT	CAWKLMNTEAFF
16	TRBD1	TRBV28	once	TRBJ1-5	TGTGCCAGTGGAACCAATAGGGGGCTTCGCAATCAGCCCCAGCATTTT	CASGTNRGLRNQPQHF
17	TRBD2	TRBV7-9	many	TRBJ2-5	TGTGCCAGCAGCTTAGTTGCAGCGGGAGGCGCCCAAGAGACCCAGTACTTC	CASSLVAAGGAQETQYF
15	NA	TRBV3-1	many	TRBJ2-3	TGTGCCAGCAGCCAAACCCTCCGGCGTCAAGATACGCAGTATTTT	CASSQTLRRQDTQYF
12	NA	TRBV29-1	many	TRBJ1-5	TGCAGCGTTGGGGCAGGGGATCAGCCCCAGCATTTT	CSVGAGDQPQHF
16	TRBD2	TRBV20-1	many	TRBJ2-1	TGCAGTGCTCGAGCCACGAGCGGGAGCTCCTACAATGAGCAGTTCTTC	CSARATSGSSYNEQFF
15	NA	TRBV7-8	NA	TRBJ2-2	TGTGCCAGCAGCTTAATCACACAGAACACCGGGGAGCTGGTTTTT	CASSLITQNTGELVF
14	TRBD2	TRBV29-1	few	TRBJ2-1	TGCAGCGTCGAACTAGCGGCCAACTACAATGAGCAGTTCTTC	CSVELAANYNEQFF
15	NA	TRBV28	many	TRBJ1-5	TGTGCCAGCGGGACGACAGCGAAGGGGGACGGACCCCAGCATTTT	CASGTTAKGDGPQHF
14	NA	TRBV18	many	TRBJ2-7	TGTGCCAGCTCACCACGTCAGGAGACCTACGAGCAGTACTTC	CASSPRQETYEQYF
14	TRBD1	TRBV13	many	TRBJ2-7	TGTGCCAGCAGCTCGACGGGACAGTTCTACGAGCAGTACTTC	CASSSTGQFYEQYF
15	TRBD1	TRBV19	many	TRBJ1-5	TGTGCCAGTAGGAGACAGGGGCGCTCGGGTCAGCCCCAGCATTTT	CASRRQGRSGQPQHF
15	NA	TRBV29-1	many	TRBJ1-1	TGCAGCGTTCAGACATCCCAGTACCTGAACACTGAAGCTTTCTTT	CSVQTSQYLNTEAFF
13	NA	TRBV28	many	TRBJ2-5	TGTGCCAGCAGTTTAAGTTCGGGTGGTATCCAGTACTTC	CASSLSSGGIQYF
15	NA	TRBV6-2/TRBV6-3	few	TRBJ2-1	TGTGCCAGCAGTTTATCGGGACTCTCCTACAATGAGCAGTTCTTC	CASSLSGLSYNEQFF
14	NA	TRBV5-6	few	TRBJ2-7	TGTGCCAGCAGCTCGGGAGCGATCCTCTACGAGCAGTACTTC	CASSSGAILYEQYF
20	TRBD2	TRBV12-3/TRBV12-4	many	TRBJ2-2	TGTGCCAGCAGTTTGGAACTAGCGGGAGTTGGTCTTTGGGACACCGGGGAGCTGTTTTTT	CASSLELAGVGLWDTGELFF
15	TRBD2	TRBV29-1	few	TRBJ2-5	TGCAGCGTTGTTAGCGGGAGAACCGTCCAAGAGACCCAGTACTTC	CSVVSGRTVQETQYF
16	TRBD2	TRBV7-9	NA	TRBJ2-3	TGTGCCAGCAGCATAAGACTAGCGGGGAACACAGATACGCAGTATTTT	CASSIRLAGNTDTQYF
11	NA	TRBV12-3/TRBV12-4	many	TRBJ2-1	TGTGCCAGCAGTTTATTCAATGAGCAGTTCTTC	CASSLFNEQFF
16	TRBD2	TRBV2	many	TRBJ2-1	TGTGCCAGCAGTGAAGCGCGGACTAGTAGCTACAATGAGCAGTTCTTC	CASSEARTSSYNEQFF
10	NA	TRBV2	many	TRBJ2-7	TGTGCCAGCATCTCCTACGAGCAGTACTTC	CASISYEQYF
12	NA	TRBV11-2	NA	TRBJ2-7	TGTGCCAGCACCATGGACTCCTACGAGCAGTACTTC	CASTMDSYEQYF
15	TRBD1	TRBV4-1	few	TRBJ1-1	TGCGCCAGCAGCCAAATTACAGGGGTGGGGACTGAAGCTTTCTTT	CASSQITGVGTEAFF
15	NA	TRBV28	many	TRBJ2-7	TGTGCCAGCAGTTTCGTGGGAGACCCTCCTTACGAGCAGTACTTC	CASSFVGDPPYEQYF
16	NA	TRBV7-9	NA	TRBJ2-7	TGTGCCAGCAGCTTGGGGCAGGGGAAGGCCTCCTACGAGCAGTACTTC	CASSLGQGKASYEQYF
15	NA	TRBV28	many	TRBJ1-1	TGTGCCAGCAGTTTATCCGGGCACAGGAACACTGAAGCTTTCTTT	CASSLSGHRNTEAFF
13	NA	TRBV29-1	NA	TRBJ2-5	TGCAGCGTTGAACGAAACAGAAAAGAGACCCAGTACTTC	CSVERNRKETQYF
14	NA	TRBV3-1	NA	TRBJ2-7	TGTGCCAGCGCTGATTGGGCCCTACCATACGAGCAGTACTTC	CASADWALPYEQYF
15	TRBD1	TRBV5-4	many	TRBJ2-1	TGTGCCAGCAGCACCCCCGGGACAGGGTCCAATGAGCAGTTCTTC	CASSTPGTGSNEQFF
16	TRBD1	TRBV5-1	many	TRBJ2-3	TGCGCCAGCAGCTTGATGCAGGGGGCTGGCACAGATACGCAGTATTTT	CASSLMQGAGTDTQYF
13	NA	TRBV29-1	many	TRBJ2-3	TGCAGCGTTGTAGCGGAAAGCACAGATACGCAGTATTTT	CSVVAESTDTQYF
18	TRBD1	TRBV28	many	TRBJ2-1	TGTGCCAGCAGTTTATCCGGGACAGGGGGCAGCTCCTACAATGAGCAGTTCTTC	CASSLSGTGGSSYNEQFF
12	NA	TRBV12-3/TRBV12-4	many	TRBJ2-5	TGTGCCAGCAGTTTAGTCCAAGAGACCCAGTACTTC	CASSLVQETQYF
14	NA	TRBV18	many	TRBJ1-4	TGTGCCAGCTCACCAGGCAGGGTTGAAGAAAAACTGTTTTTT	CASSPGRVEEKLFF
15	NA	TRBV10-2	NA	TRBJ2-1	TGCGCCAGCAGAGGCGGGGCCTCACCTGGGGATGAGCAGTTCTTC	CASRGGASPGDEQFF
15	NA	TRBV28	many	TRBJ2-1	TGTGCCAGCAGTTTAGGGGAAAGCTCCTACAATGAGCAGTTCTTC	CASSLGESSYNEQFF
18	NA	TRBV12-3/TRBV12-4	many	TRBJ2-6	TGTGCCAGCAGTTTCAGGCCATTAACGAACTCTGGGGCCAACGTCCTGACTTTC	CASSFRPLTNSGANVLTF
17	TRBD1	TRBV29-1	many	TRBJ2-1	TGCAGCGTTGAACCGACAGGGGGCAGCCCCGGGGAGAATGAGCAGTTCTTC	CSVEPTGGSPGENEQFF
13	TRBD2	TRBV5-8	few	TRBJ2-3	TGTGCCAGCAGACCAGCGGGAACAGATACGCAGTATTTT	CASRPAGTDTQYF
14	NA	TRBV28	NA	TRBJ2-5	TGTGCCAGCAGTCTAACGGGGCCGCCGGGGGCCCAGTACTTC	CASSLTGPPGAQYF
12	NA	TRBV27	many	TRBJ1-4	TGTGCCAGCACTCGGACAGATGAAAAACTGTTTTTT	CASTRTDEKLFF